The 9 T cell receptor beta chains below were found in one sample sequenced in a study of technical replicates of blood from a handful of donors. Assay: immunoSEQ multiplex PCR; the TCRdb copy retains only in-frame clones and omits some. Seen here are about 81,000 clones, 80% to 90% observed once, and the top ten hold around 4%. Sequencing used PBMCs. The receptors were sampled from a human donor in good health. Some clones in this sample may be carry-over from other donors' samples.

This rearrangement joins TRBV5-1 to TRBJ1-6; TRBD1 matches 7 bases. V was clipped by 0 bases and J by 10 bases; unmatched bases: 4. Germline V lookup: CDR1 SGHRS, CDR2 YFSETQ. The CDR3 is made up of 14 amino acids. The DNA for the CDR3 is TGCGCCAGCAGCTTGGTTCCAGGGGGATCACCCCTCCACTTT. Translated: CASSLVPGGSPLHF.

In its sample, this clone was seen a few times. The genes are TRBV6-5 and TRBJ1-3; 10 bases fit TRBD1. The germline V gene encodes CDR1 MNHEY and CDR2 SVGAGI. Trimming at V came to 6 bases and at J to 5 bases, leaving 7 bases not matched to a gene. CDR3 length: 15 residues. CDR3 sequence: CASRPGTGDRNTIYF. In DNA form, the CDR3 reads TGTGCCAGCAGACCCGGGACAGGGGACCGAAACACCATATATTTT.

This sequence joins TRBV6-5 and TRBJ2-7; D may be TRBD1 (6 bases). The CDR3 runs to 14 residues. V gave up 2 bases and J gave up 4 bases, with 12 bases separating them. Per the germline V gene, CDR1 is MNHEY and CDR2 is SVGAGI. The CDR3 nucleotides read TGTGCCAGCAGTTACCAGACAGGAGCGTACGAGCAGTACTTC. It codes for CASSYQTGAYEQYF.

DNA of the CDR3: TGTGCCATCAGCCTCGATAGGGGCTCTGGAAACACCATATATTTT. The encoded protein is CAISLDRGSGNTIYF. This rearrangement joins TRBV10-3 to TRBJ1-3, with D possibly being TRBD1 (5 bases). Germline values: CDR1 ENHRY, CDR2 SYGVKD. This CDR3 has 15 amino acids. V lost 6 bases and J 0 bases, leaving 12 bases between the germline ends.

This chain connects TRBV2 to TRBJ1-3; TRBD1 matches at 7 bases. Unmatched junction bases numbered 10, after V lost 5 bases and J lost 0 bases. Germline CDR1 SNHLY, CDR2 FYNNEI. The CDR3 has 17 residues. CDR3 nucleotides: TGTGCCAGCAGTATCAGGGGGTCATCTCACTCTGGAAACACCATATATTTT. Its translation is CASSIRGSSHSGNTIYF.

The chain carries TRBV25-1 and TRBJ2-5; 7 bases fit TRBD2. Per the germline V gene, CDR1 is MGHDK and CDR2 is SYGVNS. CDR3 length equals 15 residues. Unmatched junction bases numbered 14, after V lost 6 bases and J lost 7 bases. CDR3 in DNA: TGTGCCAGCAGCCCAGCGGGACCGGGCGTCGGGACCCAGTACTTC. This translates into CASSPAGPGVGTQYF.

This chain uses TRBV30 with TRBJ2-7; 16 positions match TRBD2. Germline V gene lookup returns CDR1 GTSNPN and CDR2 SVGIG (reference sequence). The junction had 16 bases not matched to a gene; V was cut back by 5 bases and J by 9 bases. The CDR3 extends over 17 amino acids. CDR3: CAWRPGLAGGPPLGQYF. The CDR3, as DNA: TGTGCCTGGCGGCCGGGACTAGCGGGAGGGCCACCTCTGGGGCAGTACTTC.

The chain uses TRBV7-9 and TRBJ2-3, with 7 bases lining up with TRBD1. Germline CDR1 and CDR2: SEHNR and FQNEAQ (reference sequence). This CDR3 spans 14 amino acids. V was pared by 3 bases and J by 0 bases, with 0 bases of the junction left unmatched. CDR3: CASSLGQSTDTQYF. Here the CDR3 DNA reads TGTGCCAGCAGCTTGGGACAGAGCACAGATACGCAGTATTTT.

The V gene is TRBV6-5, the J gene TRBJ1-4; unclear D gene. Germline V CDR1 and CDR2: MNHEY, SVGAGI. V shed 6 bases and J shed 0 bases, with 8 bases lying between them. This CDR3 is 14 amino acids long. The CDR3 coding sequence is TGTGCCAGCAGGCCCAGTACAACTAATGAAAAACTGTTTTTT. Translated, it gives CASRPSTTNEKLFF.